This is a list of T cell receptor beta chains from one sample in a study of blood T cell repertoires in COVID-19. Method: immunoSEQ multiplex PCR; TCRdb's copy keeps in-frame clones and lacks some. The data hold around 300,000 clones, with about nine tenths observed a single time. The specimen sequenced was PBMCs or T cells enriched from blood (not recorded which). Every receptor here comes from a woman aged 40 to 49 who had recovered from COVID-19. The CDR3 runs from the conserved cysteine through the conserved F or W. The order of the fields is V gene, D gene, J gene, clone size, CDR3 DNA, CDR3 protein. D genes are given only for firm matches. Rows give clone size only sometimes, using once, few, many, or a class for an expanded clone.

v_gene: TRBV6-6; d_gene: TRBD1; j_gene: TRBJ1-2; abundance: .; CDR3nt: TGTGCCAGCAGCTTAGACAGGGTTGATGGCTACACCTTC; CDR3aa: CASSLDRVDGYTF
v_gene: TRBV10-3; d_gene: TRBD2; j_gene: TRBJ2-7; abundance: .; CDR3nt: TGTGCCATCAGTGACTCCAGCGGGAGGGGGAAAGGCTCCTACGAGCAGTACTTC; CDR3aa: CAISDSSGRGKGSYEQYF
v_gene: TRBV19; d_gene: TRBD2; j_gene: TRBJ2-1; abundance: .; CDR3nt: TGTGCCAGTAGGGCGGGGGGGCCCTACAATGAGCAGTTCTTC; CDR3aa: CASRAGGPYNEQFF
v_gene: TRBV19; d_gene: TRBD1; j_gene: TRBJ2-2; abundance: .; CDR3nt: TGTGCCAGTAGCAACCGGGACAGGGTTGGCGGGGAGCTGTTTTTT; CDR3aa: CASSNRDRVGGELFF
v_gene: TRBV4-1; d_gene: TRBD1; j_gene: TRBJ1-2; abundance: .; CDR3nt: TGCGCCAGCAGCCGGACAGGGGCCAACTATGGCTACACCTTC; CDR3aa: CASSRTGANYGYTF
v_gene: TRBV7-2; d_gene: .; j_gene: TRBJ1-4; abundance: .; CDR3nt: TGTGCCAGCAGCCCTGGGGACACCAGAAATGAAAAACTGTTTTTT; CDR3aa: CASSPGDTRNEKLFF
v_gene: TRBV29-1; d_gene: .; j_gene: TRBJ1-1; abundance: .; CDR3nt: TGCAGCGTTGAACCCGGGGAAGGGACTGAAGCTTTCTTT; CDR3aa: CSVEPGEGTEAFF
v_gene: TRBV7-6; d_gene: TRBD1; j_gene: TRBJ1-3; abundance: .; CDR3nt: TGTGCCAGCAGCTTCAGGACAGGTGGGATTGGAAACACCATATATTTT; CDR3aa: CASSFRTGGIGNTIYF
v_gene: TRBV7-2; d_gene: TRBD2; j_gene: TRBJ2-3; abundance: .; CDR3nt: TGTGCCAGCAGCTTCCCCGGGACTAGCGGGAGGGCCGCGGGAGATACGCAGTATTTT; CDR3aa: CASSFPGTSGRAAGDTQYF
v_gene: TRBV6-5; d_gene: .; j_gene: TRBJ1-1; abundance: .; CDR3nt: TGTGCCAGCAGCGGACAACTCCCCATGAACACTGAAGCTTTCTTT; CDR3aa: CASSGQLPMNTEAFF
v_gene: TRBV28; d_gene: .; j_gene: TRBJ2-3; abundance: many; CDR3nt: TGTGCCAGCAGTTCTCTCGAGACTGAGGGCGGCCGAGATACGCAGTATTTT; CDR3aa: CASSSLETEGGRDTQYF
v_gene: TRBV14; d_gene: TRBD1; j_gene: TRBJ2-7; abundance: .; CDR3nt: TGTGCCAGCAGCTTCGGGACAGGGAAATACGAGCAGTACTTC; CDR3aa: CASSFGTGKYEQYF
v_gene: TRBV18; d_gene: .; j_gene: TRBJ1-6; abundance: .; CDR3nt: TGTGCCAGCTCACCAGTGGGGCAGACCAATTCACCCCTCCACTTT; CDR3aa: CASSPVGQTNSPLHF
v_gene: TRBV19; d_gene: .; j_gene: TRBJ2-3; abundance: once; CDR3nt: TGTGCCAGTAGAACAGGACCCCTTTTCACAGATACGCAGTATTTT; CDR3aa: CASRTGPLFTDTQYF
v_gene: TRBV18; d_gene: .; j_gene: TRBJ1-1; abundance: .; CDR3nt: TGTGCCAGCTCACCCGAAACAAGGGGCACTGAAGCTTTCTTT; CDR3aa: CASSPETRGTEAFF
v_gene: TRBV7-9; d_gene: .; j_gene: TRBJ2-7; abundance: .; CDR3nt: TGTGCCAGCAGTCTAACCCGGGACGAGCAGTACTTC; CDR3aa: CASSLTRDEQYF
v_gene: TRBV2; d_gene: .; j_gene: TRBJ2-7; abundance: .; CDR3nt: TGTGCCAGCAGTGTGCCCAGCGGTTTTTCTCAGCAGTACTTC; CDR3aa: CASSVPSGFSQQYF
v_gene: TRBV11-1; d_gene: TRBD1; j_gene: TRBJ2-7; abundance: once; CDR3nt: TGTGCCAGCAGCATCCCAACCGGGACAGCAAGTTACGAGCAGTACTTC; CDR3aa: CASSIPTGTASYEQYF
v_gene: TRBV24-1; d_gene: .; j_gene: TRBJ1-1; abundance: .; CDR3nt: TGTGCCACCAGTGTTTTTCCGGGACAGAACACTGAAGCTTTCTTT; CDR3aa: CATSVFPGQNTEAFF
v_gene: TRBV10-1; d_gene: TRBD1; j_gene: TRBJ2-1; abundance: .; CDR3nt: TGCGCCAGCAGCCTTAGAACAGGGGTCTCCTACAATGAGCAGTTCTTC; CDR3aa: CASSLRTGVSYNEQFF
v_gene: TRBV5-1; d_gene: TRBD2; j_gene: TRBJ2-1; abundance: .; CDR3nt: TGCGCCAGCAGCGTGACTAGCGGCAATGAGCAGTTCTTC; CDR3aa: CASSVTSGNEQFF
v_gene: TRBV6-5; d_gene: .; j_gene: TRBJ1-3; abundance: .; CDR3nt: TGTGCCAGCAGTCGCGACAGAACCTCTGGAAACACCATATATTTT; CDR3aa: CASSRDRTSGNTIYF
v_gene: TRBV12-5; d_gene: TRBD2; j_gene: TRBJ2-5; abundance: .; CDR3nt: TGTGCTAGTGGACGCTCTAGCGGGGGGAACCAAGAGACCCAGTACTTC; CDR3aa: CASGRSSGGNQETQYF
v_gene: TRBV11-2; d_gene: .; j_gene: TRBJ2-6; abundance: .; CDR3nt: TGTGCCAGCAGCGCGGGACGAGTCCTGACTTTC; CDR3aa: CASSAGRVLTF
v_gene: TRBV24-1; d_gene: .; j_gene: TRBJ2-2; abundance: once; CDR3nt: TGTGCCACCAGTGTCCAGGGTTCCGGGGAGCTGTTTTTT; CDR3aa: CATSVQGSGELFF
v_gene: TRBV19; d_gene: .; j_gene: TRBJ2-3; abundance: .; CDR3nt: TGTGCCAGTAGCTCCGCCTTTGCTAGTTCGACCACAGATACGCAGTATTTT; CDR3aa: CASSSAFASSTTDTQYF
v_gene: TRBV19; d_gene: .; j_gene: TRBJ2-7; abundance: .; CDR3nt: TGTGCCAGTACTAGGGGGGGAAGCTCCTACGAGCAGTACTTC; CDR3aa: CASTRGGSSYEQYF
v_gene: TRBV6-5; d_gene: TRBD1; j_gene: TRBJ1-2; abundance: once; CDR3nt: TGTGCCAGCAGTTCGCCGGGACAGACGTTCTATGGCTACACCTTC; CDR3aa: CASSSPGQTFYGYTF
v_gene: TRBV11-1; d_gene: TRBD1; j_gene: TRBJ2-5; abundance: .; CDR3nt: TGTGCCAGCAGCTGGACAGGGGGCGCAGAGACCCAGTACTTC; CDR3aa: CASSWTGGAETQYF
v_gene: TRBV12-5; d_gene: .; j_gene: TRBJ1-2; abundance: .; CDR3nt: TGTGCTAGTGCCCCATGGGGGGGGGACTATGGCTACACCTTC; CDR3aa: CASAPWGGDYGYTF
v_gene: TRBV5-1; d_gene: TRBD2; j_gene: TRBJ2-5; abundance: .; CDR3nt: TGCGCCAGCAGCTTGCAGCCAGCGGGGGCAGGGGAGACCCAGTACTTC; CDR3aa: CASSLQPAGAGETQYF
v_gene: TRBV9; d_gene: .; j_gene: TRBJ1-5; abundance: .; CDR3nt: TGTGCCAGCAGCGTAGATGGAGGGACTCAGCCCCAGCATTTT; CDR3aa: CASSVDGGTQPQHF
v_gene: TRBV5-6; d_gene: TRBD1; j_gene: TRBJ2-7; abundance: once; CDR3nt: TGTGCCAGCAACGGGGACAGGGGGCCCAACGAGCAGTACTTC; CDR3aa: CASNGDRGPNEQYF
v_gene: TRBV10-3; d_gene: .; j_gene: TRBJ1-1; abundance: .; CDR3nt: TGTGCCGTACGCGCATCAACTGAAGCTTTCTTT; CDR3aa: CAVRASTEAFF
v_gene: TRBV11-1; d_gene: TRBD1; j_gene: TRBJ1-4; abundance: .; CDR3nt: TGTGCCAGCAGCTTAGGCCAGGGGGCAACTAATGAAAAACTGTTTTTT; CDR3aa: CASSLGQGATNEKLFF
v_gene: TRBV18; d_gene: .; j_gene: TRBJ1-2; abundance: .; CDR3nt: TGTGCCAGCTCACCCCCTTCACAGGGCAACTATGGCTACACCTTC; CDR3aa: CASSPPSQGNYGYTF
v_gene: TRBV18; d_gene: .; j_gene: TRBJ1-3; abundance: .; CDR3nt: TGTGCCAGCTCACCCATGGACAGCCCGGACACCATATATTTT; CDR3aa: CASSPMDSPDTIYF
v_gene: TRBV6-5; d_gene: .; j_gene: TRBJ1-2; abundance: .; CDR3nt: TGTGCCAGCAGTTACAATACGGGGAGGGATGGCTACACCTTC; CDR3aa: CASSYNTGRDGYTF
v_gene: TRBV7-8; d_gene: TRBD1; j_gene: TRBJ1-3; abundance: .; CDR3nt: TGTGCCAGCAGCTTAGAAGAGGGGACAGCGCATACTTTT; CDR3aa: CASSLEEGTAHTF
v_gene: TRBV5-8; d_gene: .; j_gene: TRBJ1-2; abundance: few; CDR3nt: TGTGCCAGCAGCCAGCGGGTAGATAAGTATGGCTACACCTTC; CDR3aa: CASSQRVDKYGYTF
v_gene: TRBV4-3; d_gene: .; j_gene: TRBJ2-1; abundance: .; CDR3nt: TGCGCCAGCAGCCAGAACTACGGTAAGGGGAATGAGCAGTTCTTC; CDR3aa: CASSQNYGKGNEQFF
v_gene: TRBV6-1; d_gene: .; j_gene: TRBJ2-5; abundance: .; CDR3nt: TGTGCCAGCAGTGACACCCCGGCGGACACGACCCAGTACTTC; CDR3aa: CASSDTPADTTQYF
v_gene: TRBV5-5; d_gene: TRBD1; j_gene: TRBJ2-3; abundance: .; CDR3nt: TGTGCCAGCAGCGTCGGGACAGGGGGCCAAGATACGCAGTATTTT; CDR3aa: CASSVGTGGQDTQYF
v_gene: TRBV19; d_gene: .; j_gene: TRBJ1-2; abundance: .; CDR3nt: TGTGCCAGTACCTTAGGGCAGGGGAACTATGGCTACACCTTC; CDR3aa: CASTLGQGNYGYTF
v_gene: TRBV2; d_gene: .; j_gene: TRBJ2-7; abundance: .; CDR3nt: TGTGCCAGCAGTCCCGACCTAGGAGGGCAGTACTTC; CDR3aa: CASSPDLGGQYF
v_gene: TRBV7-3; d_gene: .; j_gene: TRBJ2-3; abundance: .; CDR3nt: TGTGCCAGCAGCCTAACGGGGACTCCCAGCACAGATACGCAGTATTTT; CDR3aa: CASSLTGTPSTDTQYF